A selection of T cell receptor beta chains follows, all from one sample in a study of PD-1 blockade in classical Hodgkin lymphoma. Clones were read by immunoSEQ multiplex PCR, and TCRdb kept only the in-frame ones, dropping some. The table lists under 20,000 clones, 75% to 90% of them singletons. This specimen was peripheral blood mononuclear cells (PBMCs), taken before the second cycle of nivolumab. These receptors were taken from a human donor with classical Hodgkin lymphoma. The CDR3 runs from the conserved cysteine through the conserved F or W. Fields, in order: CDR3 protein, CDR3 DNA, J gene, D gene, clone size, V gene. A D gene is named only where the DNA matches it firmly. Size tells how often a clone was seen (once, few, many) or the class of an expanded clone, and some rows leave it out.

CDR3aa: CASSLALNTGELFF
CDR3nt: TGCGCCAGCAGCTTGGCACTAAACACCGGGGAGCTGTTTTTT
j_gene: TRBJ2-2
d_gene: .
abundance: once
v_gene: TRBV5-1

CDR3aa: CSVPSGGSDEQFF
CDR3nt: TGCAGCGTTCCTAGCGGGGGGTCGGATGAGCAGTTCTTC
j_gene: TRBJ2-1
d_gene: TRBD2
abundance: .
v_gene: TRBV29-1

CDR3aa: CASSSAGGTDTQYF
CDR3nt: TGTGCCAGCAGTTCAGCGGGGGGCACAGATACGCAGTATTTT
j_gene: TRBJ2-3
d_gene: TRBD2
abundance: .
v_gene: TRBV6-6

CDR3aa: CASSLAGMSGNTIYF
CDR3nt: TGCGCCAGCAGCTTGGCGGGGATGAGTGGAAACACCATATATTTT
j_gene: TRBJ1-3
d_gene: .
abundance: .
v_gene: TRBV5-1

CDR3aa: CASSLTGTGTEAFF
CDR3nt: TGTGCCAGCAGCCTGACAGGAACGGGAACTGAAGCTTTCTTT
j_gene: TRBJ1-1
d_gene: .
abundance: .
v_gene: TRBV6-1

CDR3aa: CASSEALAGGLAKNIQYF
CDR3nt: TGTGCCAGCAGTGAAGCGCTAGCGGGGGGCCTAGCCAAAAACATTCAGTACTTC
j_gene: TRBJ2-4
d_gene: TRBD2
abundance: .
v_gene: TRBV2

CDR3aa: CASMDVSSYNSPLHF
CDR3nt: TGTGCCAGTATGGACGTGAGCTCCTATAATTCACCCCTCCACTTT
j_gene: TRBJ1-6
d_gene: .
abundance: .
v_gene: TRBV19

CDR3aa: CASSQELGRHSYNSPLHF
CDR3nt: TGCGCCAGCAGCCAAGAGCTGGGGAGGCACTCCTATAATTCACCCCTCCACTTT
j_gene: TRBJ1-6
d_gene: .
abundance: .
v_gene: TRBV4-3

CDR3aa: CASSLLGQGWATGELFF
CDR3nt: TGTGCCAGCAGCCTTCTAGGGCAGGGGTGGGCCACCGGGGAGCTGTTTTTT
j_gene: TRBJ2-2
d_gene: .
abundance: .
v_gene: TRBV9

CDR3aa: CASSPGYNEQFF
CDR3nt: TGTGCCAGTAGTCCCGGTTACAATGAGCAGTTCTTC
j_gene: TRBJ2-1
d_gene: .
abundance: .
v_gene: TRBV19

CDR3aa: CASRLAGGPYNEQFF
CDR3nt: TGTGCCAGCAGGCTAGCGGGGGGACCGTACAATGAGCAGTTCTTC
j_gene: TRBJ2-1
d_gene: TRBD2
abundance: .
v_gene: TRBV27

CDR3aa: CASSPARRSYEQYF
CDR3nt: TGCGCCAGCAGTCCGGCACGGCGGTCCTACGAGCAGTACTTC
j_gene: TRBJ2-7
d_gene: .
abundance: .
v_gene: TRBV4-3

CDR3aa: CASSGGRSYNEQFF
CDR3nt: TGTGCCAGCAGTGGGGGACGCTCCTACAATGAGCAGTTCTTC
j_gene: TRBJ2-1
d_gene: .
abundance: .
v_gene: TRBV27

CDR3aa: CASSLGLAGGQTQYEQYF
CDR3nt: TGTGCCAGCAGTTTAGGCCTAGCGGGGGGCCAGACTCAATACGAGCAGTACTTC
j_gene: TRBJ2-7
d_gene: TRBD2
abundance: .
v_gene: TRBV27

CDR3aa: CATRPITGELFF
CDR3nt: TGTGCCACTCGGCCAATCACCGGGGAGCTGTTTTTT
j_gene: TRBJ2-2
d_gene: .
abundance: .
v_gene: TRBV27

CDR3aa: CASSEGGTSGVTDTQYF
CDR3nt: TGTGCCAGCAGTGAGGGTGGGACTAGCGGGGTAACAGATACGCAGTATTTT
j_gene: TRBJ2-3
d_gene: TRBD2
abundance: few
v_gene: TRBV25-1

CDR3aa: CASSPPWGFDYGYTF
CDR3nt: TGTGCCAGCAGTCCCCCTTGGGGGTTTGACTATGGCTACACCTTC
j_gene: TRBJ1-2
d_gene: .
abundance: .
v_gene: TRBV28

CDR3aa: CASSLAGGLPLSYNEQFF
CDR3nt: TGTGCCAGCAGCTTAGCGGGGGGGCTCCCTCTCTCCTACAATGAGCAGTTCTTC
j_gene: TRBJ2-1
d_gene: .
abundance: .
v_gene: TRBV7-4

CDR3aa: CASSLSGETYNEQFF
CDR3nt: TGCGCCAGCAGCTTAAGCGGGGAGACCTACAATGAGCAGTTCTTC
j_gene: TRBJ2-1
d_gene: TRBD2
abundance: .
v_gene: TRBV5-1

CDR3aa: CASKSTTGRYEQYF
CDR3nt: TGTGCCAGCAAAAGTACTACAGGGAGATACGAGCAGTACTTC
j_gene: TRBJ2-7
d_gene: .
abundance: once
v_gene: TRBV27

CDR3aa: CASSLGPGGQKETQYF
CDR3nt: TGTGCCAGCAGCTTAGGTCCCGGGGGGCAAAAAGAGACCCAGTACTTC
j_gene: TRBJ2-5
d_gene: .
abundance: .
v_gene: TRBV7-2

CDR3aa: CASSDPGQPTDTQYF
CDR3nt: TGCGCCAGCAGTGATCCGGGACAGCCCACAGATACGCAGTATTTT
j_gene: TRBJ2-3
d_gene: TRBD1
abundance: .
v_gene: TRBV10-2

CDR3aa: CASSLDRLFTETQYF
CDR3nt: TGTGCCAGCAGCTTAGATCGTCTCTTCACGGAGACCCAGTACTTC
j_gene: TRBJ2-5
d_gene: .
abundance: .
v_gene: TRBV7-9

CDR3aa: CASSLDQGNEKLFF
CDR3nt: TGTGCCAGCAGCTTAGATCAGGGTAATGAAAAACTGTTTTTT
j_gene: TRBJ1-4
d_gene: .
abundance: .
v_gene: TRBV7-9

CDR3aa: CASSLGQANTEAFF
CDR3nt: TGCGCCAGCAGCTTGGGGCAGGCAAACACTGAAGCTTTCTTT
j_gene: TRBJ1-1
d_gene: .
abundance: .
v_gene: TRBV5-1

CDR3aa: CASRLAIFGHGYNEQFF
CDR3nt: TGTGCAAGTCGCTTAGCGATCTTCGGGCACGGATACAATGAGCAGTTCTTC
j_gene: TRBJ2-1
d_gene: .
abundance: .
v_gene: TRBV12-2

CDR3aa: CASSSSTGANTEAFF
CDR3nt: TGCGCCAGCAGCTCGTCGACAGGAGCGAACACTGAAGCTTTCTTT
j_gene: TRBJ1-1
d_gene: .
abundance: .
v_gene: TRBV5-1

CDR3aa: CASSLTGAPHQPQHF
CDR3nt: TGCGCCAGCAGCTTGACAGGGGCCCCCCATCAGCCCCAGCATTTT
j_gene: TRBJ1-5
d_gene: TRBD1
abundance: .
v_gene: TRBV5-1

CDR3aa: CASRGQGDTIYF
CDR3nt: TGTGCCAGCAGGGGACAGGGGGACACCATATATTTT
j_gene: TRBJ1-3
d_gene: TRBD1
abundance: .
v_gene: TRBV2

CDR3aa: CASSQDLGPYGYTF
CDR3nt: TGCGCCAGCAGCCAAGATTTAGGGCCCTATGGCTACACCTTC
j_gene: TRBJ1-2
d_gene: .
abundance: .
v_gene: TRBV4-1

CDR3aa: CASSPGRQENIQYF
CDR3nt: TGTGCCAGCTCACCAGGGAGACAAGAAAACATTCAGTACTTC
j_gene: TRBJ2-4
d_gene: .
abundance: .
v_gene: TRBV18

CDR3aa: CASSFPPEATGVFADTQYF
CDR3nt: TGTGCCAGCAGTTTCCCCCCTGAGGCGACAGGGGTGTTCGCAGATACGCAGTATTTT
j_gene: TRBJ2-3
d_gene: TRBD1
abundance: few
v_gene: TRBV27

CDR3aa: CASSRTGVTNYGYTF
CDR3nt: TGTGCCAGCAGCCGAACAGGGGTTACTAACTATGGCTACACCTTC
j_gene: TRBJ1-2
d_gene: TRBD1
abundance: .
v_gene: TRBV27

CDR3aa: CASSLDSGGRTGELFF
CDR3nt: TGCGCCAGCAGCTTGGATTCAGGGGGTCGCACCGGGGAGCTGTTTTTT
j_gene: TRBJ2-2
d_gene: TRBD1
abundance: .
v_gene: TRBV5-1

CDR3aa: CASSQGLAGGPGQYF
CDR3nt: TGTGCCAGCAGCCAAGGACTAGCGGGGGGGCCCGGGCAGTACTTC
j_gene: TRBJ2-5
d_gene: TRBD2
abundance: .
v_gene: TRBV7-8

CDR3aa: CASSYSRATNYGYTF
CDR3nt: TGTGCCAGCAGTTACTCGAGGGCTACAAACTATGGCTACACCTTC
j_gene: TRBJ1-2
d_gene: .
abundance: .
v_gene: TRBV6-5

CDR3aa: CASSLQGLGSYEQYF
CDR3nt: TGCGCCAGCAGCTTGCAGGGCCTCGGCTCCTACGAGCAGTACTTC
j_gene: TRBJ2-7
d_gene: .
abundance: .
v_gene: TRBV5-1

CDR3aa: CASSQPAWEGWGNTEAFF
CDR3nt: TGTGCCAGCAGCCAACCTGCTTGGGAGGGGTGGGGCAACACTGAAGCTTTCTTT
j_gene: TRBJ1-1
d_gene: .
abundance: .
v_gene: TRBV14